Listed here are 29 T cell receptor beta chains from one sample, sequenced in a study of cytomegalovirus exposure and HLA in healthy donors. PCR involved 60 Vbeta and 13 Jbeta primers. Generated by immunoSEQ multiplex PCR, the TCRdb table keeps only in-frame clones and is missing some. This table has 150,000 to 200,000 clones, more than 75% appearing once. What was sequenced was PBMCs. The receptors shown here come from a woman between 45 and 60 years old in good health and CMV-seronegative.

The chain recombines TRBV19 with TRBJ1-3; D is unclear. The length of the CDR3 is 15 residues. Trimming removed 5 bases at V and 2 bases at J, with 13 bases between. The germline CDR1 and CDR2 sequences are LNHDA and SQIVND (reference sequence). The CDR3 DNA reads as TGTGCCAGTAGTGTCCTGGAGAGGGCTGGAAACACCATATATTTT. Amino acid sequence: CASSVLERAGNTIYF.

The chain employs TRBV7-2 and TRBJ1-4; 8 nucleotides line up with TRBD1. V lost 5 bases, J lost 5 bases, and 7 bases stayed unmatched. Germline lookup yields CDR1 SGHTA and CDR2 FQGNSA. This CDR3 has 15 residues. Written as DNA, the CDR3 is TGTGCCAGCAGCATCACTGGACAGGGAAATGAAAAACTGTTTTTT. It translates to CASSITGQGNEKLFF.

This rearrangement joins TRBV28 to TRBJ2-7; 15 bases agree with TRBD2. The CDR3 length is 18 residues. V lost 5 bases, J lost 3 bases, and 11 bases stayed unmatched. CDR1 is MDHEN, CDR2 SYDVKM, per germline. The CDR3 region has the DNA TGTGCCAGCAGTCCGCCGGGACTAGCGGGAGGAGCGGTCTACGAGCAGTACTTC. This translates into CASSPPGLAGGAVYEQYF.

This clone was seen a handful of times. This sequence joins TRBV4-3 and TRBJ2-7; TRBD1 matches 11 bases. This CDR3 has 14 amino acids. CDR1 LGHNA and CDR2 YSLEER come from the germline V gene. The junction had 5 bases not matched to a gene; V was cut back by 4 bases and J by 6 bases. This CDR3 reads CASSLDRGPGEQYF. As DNA, the CDR3 is TGCGCCAGCAGCCTGGACAGGGGGCCTGGCGAGCAGTACTTC.

The J gene is TRBJ1-2, the V gene TRBV5-1; possible D gene TRBD1, 6 bases. The CDR3 runs 14 residues. Germline lookup yields CDR1 SGHRS and CDR2 YFSETQ. V was clipped by 5 bases and J by 0 bases, with 11 bases between them. Written as DNA, the CDR3 is TGCGCCAGCAGACGGGACACAACTAACTATGGCTACACCTTC. This sequence encodes CASRRDTTNYGYTF.

This sequence joins TRBV5-6 and TRBJ2-5; no clear D gene. The germline V gene encodes CDR1 SGHDT and CDR2 YYEEEE. CDR3 length: 15 amino acids. Trimming took off 0 bases at V and 4 bases at J, with 13 bases between the two ends. The CDR3 region is CASSLGAFRGETQYF. The CDR3 nucleotides are TGTGCCAGCAGCTTGGGGGCGTTTCGTGGAGAGACCCAGTACTTC.

The chain joins TRBV9 to TRBJ1-1; D not resolved. The length of the CDR3 is 13 residues. CDR1 and CDR2 (germline): SGDLS, YYNGEE. Between the trimmed V and J ends, which lost 0 bases and 4 bases, there was a span of 7 bases. CDR3 nucleotides: TGTGCCAGCAGCGTAGAACGGGGCACTGAAGCTTTCTTT. It codes for CASSVERGTEAFF.

This chain uses TRBV29-1 with TRBJ1-5; TRBD1 matches at 10 bases. The CDR3 contains 15 residues. Germline assignment: CDR1 SQVTM and CDR2 ANQGSEA. The trim removed 4 bases at V and 5 bases at J, leaving 8 bases unmatched. The CDR3 loop is CSVVLGQGIDQPQHF. Here the CDR3 DNA reads TGCAGCGTTGTACTGGGACAGGGGATTGATCAGCCCCAGCATTTT.

J is TRBJ1-5 and V is TRBV19; 7 bases are a match to TRBD1. Germline V gene data show CDR1 as LNHDA and CDR2 as SQIVND (reference sequence). The ends lost 6 bases at V and 0 bases at J; junction bases unmatched: 17. CDR3 length equals 19 residues. This CDR3 reads CASRGQTGPAGYSNQPQHF. DNA of the CDR3: TGTGCCAGTAGGGGACAGACGGGGCCGGCCGGATATAGCAATCAGCCCCAGCATTTT.

This clone turned up a few times. J is TRBJ1-2 and V is TRBV4-1; tentatively, D is TRBD1 (6 bases). The V end was cut by 0 bases, the J end by 6 bases, with 17 bases between. In germline, CDR1 is MGHRA, CDR2 YSYEKL. The CDR3 extends over 16 amino acids. CDR3 region: CASSQDRRGRGNGYTF. The CDR3 DNA is TGCGCCAGCAGCCAAGATCGTAGGGGCAGGGGAAATGGCTACACCTTC.

The rearrangement links TRBV7-3 to TRBJ1-1; D gene ambiguous. This CDR3 has 12 residues. The V end was cut by 2 bases, the J end by 9 bases, with 10 bases between. CDR1 is SGHTA, CDR2 FQGTGA, per germline. In DNA, the CDR3 is TGTGCCAGCAGCTTACGGGAAGGGAAAGCTTTCTTT. It encodes CASSLREGKAFF.

V and J are TRBV5-1 and TRBJ1-2; D call uncertain. The CDR3 covers 15 residues. Germline-derived CDR1 and CDR2 are SGHRS and YFSETQ. Trimming shortened V by 4 bases and J by 6 bases, and 19 bases separated the two germline ends. CDR3 sequence: CASSGEGLRADGYTF. Written as DNA, the CDR3 is TGCGCCAGCAGCGGGGAGGGTCTCCGGGCCGATGGCTACACCTTC. The variable domain in full, with the rest retrieved from reference TRBV5-1 and TRBJ1-2, is KAGVTQTPRYLIKTRGQQVTLSCSPISGHRSVSWYQQTPGQGLQFLFEYFSETQRNKGNFPGRFSGRQFSNSRSEMNVSTLELGDSALYLCASSGEGLRADGYTFGSGTRLTVV.

This chain joins TRBV6-1 and TRBJ1-2, with D unclear. The CDR3 has 13 residues. Per germline, CDR1 MNHNS and CDR2 SASEGT. With 5 bases removed from V and 2 bases from J, the gap between germline ends came to 9 bases. This chain's CDR3 is CASSFQENYGYTF. CDR3 DNA sequence: TGTGCCAGCAGTTTCCAGGAAAACTATGGCTACACCTTC.

The gene calls are TRBV5-6 and TRBJ1-3; D is unclear. Germline V lookup: CDR1 SGHDT, CDR2 YYEEEE. Trimming shortened V by 4 bases and J by 3 bases, and 14 bases separated the two germline ends. The CDR3 extends over 15 amino acids. CDR3 DNA: TGTGCCAGCAGCCTACTAGGGAACGGTGGAAACACCATATATTTT. It encodes CASSLLGNGGNTIYF.

As regards this clone: Other DNA variants within this sample encode the same CDR3. The V and J genes are TRBV4-1 and TRBJ2-7, with TRBD2 matching 11 bases. V trimming: 1 base; J trimming: 3 bases; junction bases outside the gene matches: 2. Germline values: CDR1 MGHRA, CDR2 YSYEKL. The CDR3 is 15 residues long. CDR3 protein: CASSQGLAGLYEQYF. The CDR3, as DNA: TGCGCCAGCAGCCAAGGACTAGCGGGACTCTACGAGCAGTACTTC.

The chain joins TRBV30 to TRBJ2-5; weak D call: TRBD2 (6 bases). TRBJ2-7 explains the end of the DNA better; the J call may be wrong. Germline-derived CDR1 and CDR2 are GTSNPN and SVGIG (reference sequence). CDR3 length equals 14 residues. Here the CDR3 DNA reads TGTGCCTGGAGTGTACCCGGGAGAACACCCGAGCAGTACTTC. It yields the protein CAWSVPGRTPEQYF.

This clone turned up a few times. The chain employs TRBV7-9 and TRBJ2-1; maybe TRBD1 (5 bases). Germline lookup yields CDR1 SEHNR and CDR2 FQNEAQ (reference sequence). The ends were cut back, 5 bases at V and 4 bases at J, with 9 bases in the middle. The CDR3 length is 13 residues. The CDR3 sequence: CASSLKGYNEQFF. In DNA, the CDR3 is TGTGCCAGCAGCCTCAAGGGGTACAATGAGCAGTTCTTC.

The chain uses TRBV9 and TRBJ1-3; 11 nucleotides line up with TRBD1. The CDR3 has 16 residues. Germline values: CDR1 SGDLS, CDR2 YYNGEE. Trimming at V came to 3 bases and at J to 3 bases, leaving 5 bases not matched to a gene. As DNA, the CDR3 is TGTGCCAGCAGCGAGGGACAGGGGGGCCTTGGAAACACCATATATTTT. This gives the protein CASSEGQGGLGNTIYF.

V usage is TRBV2 and J usage is TRBJ1-4; D is ambiguous. This CDR3 spans 11 amino acids. V shed 5 bases and J shed 5 bases, with 3 bases lying between them. Germline V gene data show CDR1 as SNHLY and CDR2 as FYNNEI. The CDR3 DNA follows: TGTGCCAGCAGTATAAATGAAAAACTGTTTTTT. Its protein is CASSINEKLFF. The full variable domain, its missing parts supplied by reference TRBV2 and TRBJ1-4, is EPEVTQTPSHQVTQMGQEVILRCVPISNHLYFYWYRQILGQKVEFLVSFYNNEISEKSEIFDDQFSVERPDGSNFTLKIRSTKLEDSAMYFCASSINEKLFFGSGTQLSVL.

This clone occurred a few times. The rearrangement joins TRBV4-3 to TRBJ2-2; 7 bases map to TRBD1. The CDR3 has 15 amino acids. With V trimmed by 4 bases and J by 8 bases, 10 bases remained unmatched. CDR1 is LGHNA and CDR2 is YSLEER in the germline V gene. Here the CDR3 reads CASSPGGSWGGELFF. In DNA, the CDR3 is TGCGCCAGCAGCCCAGGGGGATCCTGGGGAGGGGAGCTGTTTTTT.

The V gene is TRBV6-1, the J gene TRBJ1-1; 7 bases agree with TRBD1. V was pared by 1 base and J by 7 bases, with 3 bases of the junction left unmatched. The CDR3 consists of 13 residues. Germline V gene lookup returns CDR1 MNHNS and CDR2 SASEGT. The CDR3 spells CASSEGWDSEAFF. CDR3 nucleotide sequence: TGTGCCAGCAGTGAAGGTTGGGACAGTGAAGCTTTCTTT.

The chain couples TRBV29-1 to TRBJ1-2, with D perhaps TRBD1 (6 bases). The germline V gene has CDR1 SQVTM and CDR2 ANQGSEA. V was clipped by 2 bases and J by 4 bases, with 8 bases between them. The CDR3 loop spans 12 amino acids. For the CDR3, the DNA is TGCAGCGTTGAAACAGGGAGCTATGGCTACACCTTC. It yields the protein CSVETGSYGYTF.

This chain joins TRBV7-9 and TRBJ2-2, with 11 positions matching TRBD2. The germline V gene encodes CDR1 SEHNR and CDR2 FQNEAQ (reference sequence). CDR3 size: 17 residues. Trimming removed 3 bases from V and 5 bases from J; junction bases left unmatched: 8. For the CDR3, the DNA is TGTGCCAGCAGCTTCAGCCTAGCGGGAGGCGTGACCGGGGAGCTGTTTTTT. Protein: CASSFSLAGGVTGELFF.

The chain couples TRBV6-1 to TRBJ1-2; 8 bases fit TRBD1. This CDR3 has 13 residues. V shed 6 bases, J shed 6 bases, and the junction held 6 bases outside the gene matches. Germline V gene lookup returns CDR1 MNHNS and CDR2 SASEGT. The CDR3 loop is CASRAGGGHGYTF. CDR3 coding DNA: TGTGCCAGCAGGGCAGGGGGCGGCCATGGCTACACCTTC.

The gene calls are TRBV5-5 and TRBJ1-5; D is uncertain. V was clipped by 2 bases and J by 0 bases, with 12 bases between them. There are 16 residues in the CDR3. Per germline, CDR1 SGHKS and CDR2 YYEKEE (reference sequence). The CDR3 DNA reads TGTGCCAGCAGCTTCCAAGCCTCCTATAGCAATCAGCCCCAGCATTTT. Amino acids: CASSFQASYSNQPQHF.

V is TRBV9 and J is TRBJ2-3; 10 bases are a match to TRBD2. Germline loops: CDR1 SGDLS, CDR2 YYNGEE. The CDR3 length is 16 residues. V was clipped by 1 base and J by 4 bases; unmatched bases: 6. The CDR3 DNA sequence: TGTGCCAGCAGCGTAAGCGGGGGGGCATCAGCAGATACGCAGTATTTT. This codes for CASSVSGGASADTQYF.

The chain joins TRBV4-3 to TRBJ1-1; possible D gene TRBD1, 6 bases. Germline CDR1 is LGHNA and CDR2 is YSLEER. The CDR3 has 13 residues. Trimming shortened V by 2 bases and J by 5 bases, and 9 bases separated the two germline ends. The CDR3 spells CASSQNQGTEAFF. The CDR3 nucleotides read TGCGCCAGCAGCCAAAACCAGGGGACTGAAGCTTTCTTT.

The chain combines TRBV18 with TRBJ2-1; a weak D match, TRBD1 (6 bases). The length of the CDR3 is 16 residues. Looked up from germline, CDR1 is KGHSH and CDR2 is LQKENI. V lost 7 bases and J lost 6, with 22 bases in between. This CDR3 is CASFLRTASVLNEQFF. For the CDR3, the DNA is TGTGCCAGCTTCCTCCGGACAGCGAGTGTCCTCAATGAGCAGTTCTTC.

This sequence joins TRBV6-6 and TRBJ2-3; 12 bases are shared with TRBD2. Germline-derived CDR1 and CDR2 are MNHNY and SVGAGI (reference sequence). CDR3 length: 16 amino acids. V trimming: 2 bases; J trimming: 5 bases; junction bases outside the gene matches: 5. The CDR3 spells CASSYPSGGVVDTQYF. As DNA, the CDR3 is TGTGCCAGCAGTTACCCTAGCGGGGGGGTAGTAGATACGCAGTATTTT.